This T cell receptor beta chain was observed in a study of CD8+CD57+ T cells in acquired aplastic anemia (dated by TCRdb to between 2018 and 2020). Turning to the overall study: DNA extracted from sorted CD4+ and CD8+ cells had a mean of about 3.2 ug, with a range of 0.2 to 27.4 ug. A CD8+CD57+ expansion meant a frequency higher than the mean frequency seen in healthy subjects.

Points on this clonotype: It has no known antigen specificity. Base qualities are not at hand, and no much larger clone is one base apart.

Profiling of TCR beta VDJ combinations and CDR3 sequences used genomic DNA as the template. An Illumina HiSeq 2000 was the platform used for TCR repertoire sequencing. The study's own analysis went as follows. TRBV/TRBJ rearrangement plots, CDR3 size and DJ length profiles, and Simpson's diversity index were used to evaluate the repertoires. Whichever DNA sequence was most abundant in the deep sequencing data was defined as the immunodominant clone. CDR3 amino acid sequences were checked for sharing across subjects and were also compared against the VDJdb database and published repertoires. In-frame beta chains were kept once TCRdb had trimmed the public reads at Q25 with fastp and called clones with MiXCR. Entries are consolidated by CDR3 protein sequence, retaining the most common genes and DNA. These V and J calls are TCRdb output, not the study's own analysis. Present in this sample are more than 150,000 distinct CDR3 sequences, 45% to 60% of which were seen just once. The ten largest clones add up to approximately 12% of the sample.

V sheds 10 bases and J sheds 0 bases, leaving 10 bases between their ends. From its cysteine to its phenylalanine, the CDR3 spans 12 amino acids. Only CDR3 DNA remains: 36 bases, in frame from the first base. Based on the germline V gene (reference sequence), the CDR1 and CDR2 sequences are LNHDA and SQIVND. Points the paper makes about the study in general: No significant difference in CD8+ Simpson's diversity was found between patients and healthy controls (P=0.060). About 29 CD8+ CDR3 sequences were found to be shared between patients and controls, but these sequences appeared to be highly expressed in patients and within the immunodominant clones of the patients.

The patients picked for sequencing were ones in whom flow cytometry had shown an expansion of CD8+CD57+ cells. Severe acquired aplastic anemia was diagnosed in all patients according to International Study of Aplastic Anemia and Agranulocytosis and Camitta criteria. No therapy had been received by the patients at the time of blood sampling. In this study, sorted CD4+ and CD8+ T cells from the blood of healthy subjects and of severe aplastic anemia patients had their TCR repertoires deep-sequenced. Patients were enrolled in the USA under clinicaltrials.gov protocols 00001620, 01623167, 00001397, 00071045, 00081523 and 00961064. Ficoll-Paque density gradient centrifugation was used to isolate peripheral blood mononuclear cells. CD4+ and CD8+ T cells were sorted by FACS or magnetic beads before DNA extraction.

The rearrangement joined TRBV19 to TRBJ2-7; the D gene is perhaps TRBD1, from 6 matching bases. This clonotype was obtained from a human donor with aplastic anemia. The sample comprised sorted CD4+, CD8+, or CD8+CD57+ T cells (not recorded which) from PBMCs. CDR3 loop: CATQDSSYEQYF. The DNA reads as follows: TGTGCCACCCAGGACAGCTCCTACGAGCAGTACTTC.